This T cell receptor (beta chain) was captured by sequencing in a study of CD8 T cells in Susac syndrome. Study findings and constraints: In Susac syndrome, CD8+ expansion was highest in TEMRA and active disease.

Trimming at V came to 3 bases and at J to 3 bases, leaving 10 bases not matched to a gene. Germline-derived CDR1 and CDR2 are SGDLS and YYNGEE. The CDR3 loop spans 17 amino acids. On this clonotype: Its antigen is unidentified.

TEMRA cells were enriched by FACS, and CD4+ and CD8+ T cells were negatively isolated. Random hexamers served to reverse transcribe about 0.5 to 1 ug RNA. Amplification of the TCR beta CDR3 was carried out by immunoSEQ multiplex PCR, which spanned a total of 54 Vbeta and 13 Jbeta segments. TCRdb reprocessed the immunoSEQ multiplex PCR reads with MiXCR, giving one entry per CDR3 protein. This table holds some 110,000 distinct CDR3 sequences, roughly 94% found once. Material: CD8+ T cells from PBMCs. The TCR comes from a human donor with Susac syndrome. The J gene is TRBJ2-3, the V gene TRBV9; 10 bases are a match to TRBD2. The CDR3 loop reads CASSEGSSGRPTDTQYF. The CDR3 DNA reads TGTGCCAGCAGCGAGGGGTCTAGCGGGAGACCAACAGATACGCAGTATTTT.